This T cell receptor beta chain was retrieved from a study of cytomegalovirus exposure and HLA in healthy donors. Study-level points and caveats: TCR beta V segments were, for the most part, productive about 87% or about 30% of the time in an earlier analysis. Upon later analysis, HLA-associated TCR beta chains proved more clonally expanded than other, equally common chains.

This clone occurred a few times. Its antigen is not known. Trimming removed 3 bases from V and 6 bases from J, with 11 bases in between. Germline-derived CDR1 and CDR2 are MNHEY and SMNVEV (reference sequence). The CDR3 is 13 amino acids. Researchers ran the PCR with 60 Vbeta and 13 Jbeta primers. Method: immunoSEQ multiplex PCR; TCRdb's copy keeps in-frame clones and lacks some. The sample lists about 110,000 clones; around four fifths were seen once. Sequenced material: PBMCs. The chain combines TRBV27 with TRBJ1-2, with a possible D match to TRBD1 (6 bases). The receptor comes from a man aged 25 to 40 in good health and CMV-seronegative. CDR3 amino acids: CASSFHRADGYTF. As DNA, the CDR3 is TGTGCCAGCAGTTTCCACAGGGCGGATGGCTACACCTTC.